This T cell receptor beta chain derives from a study of T cells in Graves' hyperthyroidism and ophthalmopathy. Using less than 12 ml of fresh peripheral blood, PBMCs were prepared. The CDR3 regions of TCR beta were amplified from RNA transcripts. The HTBI set primed first-round TCR CDR3 RT-PCR. MiXCR, applied by TCRdb to the multiplex PCR reads, yields one record per CDR3 protein. This table has a few hundred thousand distinct CDR3 sequences, roughly 15% appearing once. From germline, CDR1 is KGHSH and CDR2 LQKENI. With 2 bases removed from V and 1 base from J, the gap between germline ends came to 14 bases. CDR3 length: 16 amino acids. This clonotype has a count of ten or more.

The gene calls are TRBV18 and TRBJ1-1, with D uncertain. The sequencing sample was made of blood. This clonotype was sampled from a woman aged 18-29 years with Graves' hyperthyroidism. The DNA of the CDR3 is TGTGCCAGCTCACCAGTCCAGCGCCTGGGGAACACTGAAGCTTTCTTT. It yields the protein CASSPVQRLGNTEAFF. Based on the CDR3 plus reference TRBV18 and TRBJ1-1, the full variable domain is NAGVMQNPRHLVRRRGQEARLRCSPMKGHSHVYWYRQLPEEGLKFMVYLQKENIIDESGMPKERFSAEFPKEGPSILRIQQVVRGDSAAYFCASSPVQRLGNTEAFFGQGTRLTVV.